This T cell receptor beta chain emerged from a study of technical replicates of blood from four donors. Sequencing was performed with immunoSEQ multiplex PCR; in TCRdb, only in-frame clones are kept and a portion is missing. The sample includes about 100,000 clones, roughly 95% of them seen just once. The sequence came from a human donor in good health. The source material was T cells isolated from PBMCs.

The CDR3 loop reads CASSEEGGITYEQYF. In DNA, the CDR3 is TGTGCCAGCAGTGAAGAGGGCGGGATAACCTACGAGCAGTACTTC. V and J are TRBV6-1 and TRBJ2-7; possible D gene TRBD2, 6 bases. V was cut by 1 base and J by 2 bases, with 12 bases left in between. The length of the CDR3 is 15 residues. Germline CDR1 and CDR2: MNHNS and SASEGT.